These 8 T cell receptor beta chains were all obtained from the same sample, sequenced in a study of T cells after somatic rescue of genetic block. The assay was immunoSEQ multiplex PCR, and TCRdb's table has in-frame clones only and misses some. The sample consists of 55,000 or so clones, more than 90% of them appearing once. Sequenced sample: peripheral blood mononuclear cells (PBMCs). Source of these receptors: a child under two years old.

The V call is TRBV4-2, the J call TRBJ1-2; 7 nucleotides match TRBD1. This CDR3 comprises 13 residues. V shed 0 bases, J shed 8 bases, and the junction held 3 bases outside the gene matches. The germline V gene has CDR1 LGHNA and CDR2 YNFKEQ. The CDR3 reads CASSQDGGGGYTF. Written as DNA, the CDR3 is TGTGCCAGCAGCCAAGATGGAGGGGGCGGCTACACCTTC.

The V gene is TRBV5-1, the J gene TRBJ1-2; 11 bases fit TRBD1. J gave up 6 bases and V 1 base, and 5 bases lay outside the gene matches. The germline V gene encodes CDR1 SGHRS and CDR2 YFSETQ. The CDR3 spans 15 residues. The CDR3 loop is CASSLTRTGGDGYTF. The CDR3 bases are TGCGCCAGCAGCTTGACCCGGACAGGGGGCGATGGCTACACCTTC.

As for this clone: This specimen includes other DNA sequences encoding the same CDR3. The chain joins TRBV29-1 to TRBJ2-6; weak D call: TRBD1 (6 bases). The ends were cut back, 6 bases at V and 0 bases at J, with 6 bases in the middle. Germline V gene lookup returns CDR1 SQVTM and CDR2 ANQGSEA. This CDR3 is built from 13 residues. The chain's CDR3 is CSVGHSGANVLTF. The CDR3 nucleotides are TGCAGCGTGGGACACTCTGGGGCCAACGTCCTGACTTTC.

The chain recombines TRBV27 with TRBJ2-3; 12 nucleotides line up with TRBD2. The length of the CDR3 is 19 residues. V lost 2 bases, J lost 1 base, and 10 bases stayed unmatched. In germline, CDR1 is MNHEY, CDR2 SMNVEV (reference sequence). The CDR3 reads CASSLRASGRAGGTDTQYF. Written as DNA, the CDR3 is TGTGCCAGCAGTTTAAGGGCTAGCGGGAGGGCCGGGGGCACAGATACGCAGTATTTT.

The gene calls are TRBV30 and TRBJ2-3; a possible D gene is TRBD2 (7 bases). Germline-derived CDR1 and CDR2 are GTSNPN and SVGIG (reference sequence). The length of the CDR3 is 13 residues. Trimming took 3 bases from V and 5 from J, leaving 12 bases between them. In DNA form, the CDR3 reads TGTGCCTGGAGGGGGGGGGCGAGAGATACGCAGTATTTT. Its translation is CAWRGGARDTQYF.

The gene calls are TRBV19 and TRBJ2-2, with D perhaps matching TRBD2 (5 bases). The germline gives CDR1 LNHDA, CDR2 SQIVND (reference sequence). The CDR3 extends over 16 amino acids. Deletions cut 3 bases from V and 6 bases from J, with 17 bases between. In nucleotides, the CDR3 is TGTGCCAGTAGTATCGGGGTGGTAGGAAACGCCGGGGAGCTGTTTTTT. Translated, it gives CASSIGVVGNAGELFF.

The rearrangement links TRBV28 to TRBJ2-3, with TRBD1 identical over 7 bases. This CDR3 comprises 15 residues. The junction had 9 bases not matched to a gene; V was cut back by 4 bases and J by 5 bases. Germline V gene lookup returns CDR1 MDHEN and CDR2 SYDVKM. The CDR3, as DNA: TGTGCCAGCAGTTCCCCCCGACAGGGTAAAGATACGCAGTATTTT. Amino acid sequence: CASSSPRQGKDTQYF. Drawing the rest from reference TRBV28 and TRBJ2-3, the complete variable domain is DVKVTQSSRYLVKRTGEKVFLECVQDMDHENMFWYRQDPGLGLRLIYFSYDVKMKEKGDIPEGYSVSREKKERFSLILESASTNQTSMYLCASSSPRQGKDTQYFGPGTRLTVL.

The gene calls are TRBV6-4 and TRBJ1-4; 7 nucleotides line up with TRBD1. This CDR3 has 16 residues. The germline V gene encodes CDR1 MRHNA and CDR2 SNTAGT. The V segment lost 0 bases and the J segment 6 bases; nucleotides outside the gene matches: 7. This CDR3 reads CASSDSNVDRDEKLFF. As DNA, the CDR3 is TGTGCCAGCAGTGACTCGAATGTCGACAGGGATGAAAAACTGTTTTTT.